These 2 T cell receptor beta chains were all obtained from the same sample, sequenced in a study of blood T cells in healthy people across ages. Using a J-beta primer mix together with a sample-barcoded 5' primer, a second PCR was run for about 6 to 12 cycles. Each CDR3 protein is one row after TCRdb ran MiXCR on the 5' RACE reads. This sample yields about 580,000 distinct CDR3 sequences, of which 40% to 55% are seen a single time; roughly 25% belongs to the top ten. Sequenced input: blood. All receptors come from a man older than 75 in good health.

This clonotype was seen more than once but under ten times. This chain connects TRBV4-2 to TRBJ2-1; the D gene could be TRBD1 or TRBD2 (5 bases each). The CDR3 has 14 amino acids. CDR1 is LGHNA and CDR2 is YNFKEQ in the germline V gene. Trimming pared 0 bases from V and 6 bases from J, leaving 9 bases between. The CDR3 loop reads CASSQDSGTNEQFF. As DNA, the CDR3 is TGTGCCAGCAGCCAAGACTCAGGGACCAATGAGCAGTTCTTC.

The V and J genes are TRBV20-1 and TRBJ2-5; no clear D. The CDR3 has 13 amino acids. V was clipped by 5 bases and J by 0 bases, with 10 bases between them. Germline loops: CDR1 DFQATT, CDR2 SNEGSKA (reference sequence). The CDR3 nucleotides are TGCAGTGCTCCTCACAACCACCAAGAGACCCAGTACTTC. Translation gives CSAPHNHQETQYF.